These T cell receptor beta chains were read from a single sample in a study of T cell responses to AZD1222 COVID-19 vaccine. The method was immunoSEQ multiplex PCR; TCRdb's version includes in-frame clones alone and lacks a portion of them. This sample has approximately 89,000 clones, with approximately 90% found just once. The input for sequencing was peripheral blood, taken on day 0 of MenACWY control vaccination. The origin of the receptors is an adult in good health. Each CDR3 is given with its conserved first and last residue. A D gene is named only where the DNA matches it firmly. Some rows have no size entry. The others give once, few or many, or a class for an expanded clone.

clone_size,v_call,j_call,d_call,cdr3_nt,cdr3_aa
NA,TRBV28,TRBJ2-7,TRBD2,TGTGCCAGCAGGGAAGGGACTAGCGGGTGGAAGCAGTACTTC,CASREGTSGWKQYF
NA,TRBV5-1,TRBJ2-7,NA,TGCGCCAGCAGCTTGGGACAGATATACTACGAGCAGTACTTC,CASSLGQIYYEQYF
NA,TRBV13,TRBJ1-1,NA,TGTGCCAGCAGCAGGGAGAACACTGAAGCTTTCTTT,CASSRENTEAFF
NA,TRBV7-2,TRBJ2-1,NA,TGTGCCAGCAGCCCCGGACGGGACAATGAGCAGTTCTTC,CASSPGRDNEQFF
NA,TRBV10-2,TRBJ2-7,TRBD2,TGCGCCAGCAGTGAGTGGTTGGGACTAGCGGGAGGGAGTACGGGCTACGAGCAGTACTTC,CASSEWLGLAGGSTGYEQYF
NA,TRBV18,TRBJ2-7,TRBD1,TGTGCCAGCTCACCATCGGACAGGGAAAGAGCCTACGAGCAGTACTTC,CASSPSDRERAYEQYF
NA,TRBV19,TRBJ1-2,NA,TGTGCCAGTAGTAATCGGGTCCCCAATGGCTACACCTTC,CASSNRVPNGYTF
NA,TRBV5-1,TRBJ1-1,TRBD1,TGCGCCAGCAGCTGGACAGGGTGGGGTCTCACTGAAGCTTTCTTT,CASSWTGWGLTEAFF
NA,TRBV5-6,TRBJ2-2,TRBD1,TGTGCCAGCAGCTTGGTAGGGACAGGTAACACCGGGGAGCTGTTTTTT,CASSLVGTGNTGELFF
once,TRBV6-2/TRBV6-3,TRBJ2-1,NA,TGTGCCAGCACCCCAGGGGCCCTAGGTGAGCAGTTCTTC,CASTPGALGEQFF
NA,TRBV23-1,TRBJ2-2,NA,TGCGCCAGCAGGGTTAAACTCATGCCCGGGGAGCTGTTTTTT,CASRVKLMPGELFF
NA,TRBV4-2,TRBJ1-1,NA,TGTGCCAGCAGCCAAGATCAAGGGCGAGAGGGGTCTTCTGAAGCTTTCTTT,CASSQDQGREGSSEAFF
few,TRBV7-3,TRBJ1-5,NA,TGTGCCAGCAGCTTAGGGGGGGATCAGCCCCAGCATTTT,CASSLGGDQPQHF
NA,TRBV11-2,TRBJ2-1,NA,TGTGCCAGCAGCTTCAGAGGCAGGGAGTCCTACAATGAGCAGTTCTTC,CASSFRGRESYNEQFF
NA,TRBV12-3/TRBV12-4,TRBJ1-5,NA,TGTGCCAGCAGCCTACCCTATCAGCCCCAGCATTTT,CASSLPYQPQHF
NA,TRBV5-8,TRBJ1-3,NA,TGTGCCAGCAGCTTGCGCCGGCCGGGAAACACCATATATTTT,CASSLRRPGNTIYF
NA,TRBV7-2,TRBJ1-2,NA,TGTGCCAGCAGCGTAGGGGGGGGCAGGGTGGAAAATGGCTACACCTTC,CASSVGGGRVENGYTF
once,TRBV9,TRBJ1-1,NA,TGTGCCAGCAGCCCCCCCCAGGGGCTAATCACTGAAGCTTTCTTT,CASSPPQGLITEAFF
NA,TRBV5-1,TRBJ1-1,NA,TGCGCCAGCAGCTTGGGCAGTCTGGACACTGAAGCTTTCTTT,CASSLGSLDTEAFF
NA,TRBV18,TRBJ1-1,TRBD1,TGTGCCAGCTTAGCTGGGACAGGGGTTTTCTTT,CASLAGTGVFF
NA,TRBV24-1,TRBJ2-1,NA,TGTGCCACCAGTGCGGCAGGGCTTTTCAATGAGCAGTTCTTC,CATSAAGLFNEQFF
NA,TRBV7-2,TRBJ1-4,NA,TGTGCCAGCACCCCGCAGGAAAATGAAAAACTGTTTTTT,CASTPQENEKLFF
NA,TRBV7-3,TRBJ1-2,NA,TGTGCCAGCAGCTTACCCACGGGGGATGGCTACACCTTC,CASSLPTGDGYTF
NA,TRBV19,TRBJ1-4,TRBD1,TGTGCCAGTAGCCTCGGACAGGCCGGCGGGGTGGGACTGTTTTTT,CASSLGQAGGVGLFF
NA,TRBV19,TRBJ1-2,NA,TGTGCCAGTAGTGAGGCGTCCGGCTACACCTTC,CASSEASGYTF
once,TRBV3-1/TRBV3-2,TRBJ2-5,NA,TGTGCCAGCAGCGAAGGGGGTCCCTTAGTGATGGTTAATAGGTGGACCCAGTACTTC,CASSEGGPLVMVNRWTQYF
NA,TRBV28,TRBJ1-2,NA,TGTGCCAGCAGTTTATGGAACGGGCCAGGCTACACCTTC,CASSLWNGPGYTF
NA,TRBV7-9,TRBJ1-1,NA,TGTGCCAGCAGTACTGGGGGGTCCTTAACTGAAGCTTTCTTT,CASSTGGSLTEAFF
NA,TRBV12-5,TRBJ1-2,TRBD1,TGTGCTAGTGGAACAGACAGGGACGGCTATGGCTACACCTTC,CASGTDRDGYGYTF
once,TRBV28,TRBJ1-3,NA,TGTGCCAGCAGTTCGCAGAACACCATATATTTT,CASSSQNTIYF
NA,TRBV6-5,TRBJ1-5,NA,TGTGCCAGCAGTTACTCAGGGGGAGAGCCCCAGCATTTT,CASSYSGGEPQHF
NA,TRBV12-3/TRBV12-4,TRBJ2-7,NA,TGTGCCAGCAGTCGAGGGCGCTTAGAGCAGTACTTC,CASSRGRLEQYF
NA,TRBV4-3,TRBJ2-1,TRBD2,TGCGCCAGCAGCCAAGGACTAGCGGGAGTTTACAATGAGCAGTTCTTC,CASSQGLAGVYNEQFF
NA,TRBV19,TRBJ1-5,NA,TGTGCCAGTAGTTCAGGGTTACGCCAGCCCCAGCATTTT,CASSSGLRQPQHF
NA,TRBV5-5,TRBJ2-3,TRBD1,TGTGCCAGCAGCCCAAGACAGGGATGGGAAACAGATACGCAGTATTTT,CASSPRQGWETDTQYF
once,TRBV5-4,TRBJ2-7,NA,TGTGCCAGCCGCGACGGGAGTGAGTACGAGCAGTACTTC,CASRDGSEYEQYF
NA,TRBV29-1,TRBJ1-1,TRBD1,TGCAGCGTGGGACCGGGACAGGGAATGAACACTGAAGCTTTCTTT,CSVGPGQGMNTEAFF
NA,TRBV9,TRBJ2-5,TRBD2,TGTGCCAGCAGTTTAGCGGGAGGGAGACAAGAGACCCAGTACTTC,CASSLAGGRQETQYF
NA,TRBV11-2,TRBJ2-5,NA,TGTGCCAGCAGCTTATTCGGACGGGCCCAAGAGACCCAGTACTTC,CASSLFGRAQETQYF
NA,TRBV4-3,TRBJ1-2,NA,TGCGCCAGCAGCCAAGATTCGCATAAATCCCCAGGCTACACCTTC,CASSQDSHKSPGYTF
NA,TRBV21-1,TRBJ1-1,NA,TGTGCCAGCATCTGGTTTCGGGGGGACGTCATGGGGACTGAAGCTTTCTTT,CASIWFRGDVMGTEAFF
once,TRBV19,TRBJ2-1,NA,TGTGCCTCCCGCGGCGTTAATGAGCAGTTCTTC,CASRGVNEQFF
NA,TRBV11-2,TRBJ2-7,NA,TGTGCCAGCAGCTCCAGTAGGATCCACGAGCAGTACTTC,CASSSSRIHEQYF
NA,TRBV10-1,TRBJ1-1,NA,TGCGCCAGCAGAGTAGCCCCGACCCCCAGGGTTGTAGCTTTCTTT,CASRVAPTPRVVAFF
NA,TRBV18,TRBJ2-7,TRBD2,TGTGCCAGCTCACCGCCGGCGGGAGCGGCCTACGAGCAGTACTTC,CASSPPAGAAYEQYF
NA,TRBV12-3/TRBV12-4,TRBJ1-1,NA,TGTGCCAGCAGCTTCGCGGAGGGTGGAGAAGCTTTT,CASSFAEGGEAF
few,TRBV12-3/TRBV12-4,TRBJ1-1,NA,TGTGCCAGTCAGAGGAGACTGTATAAAGAAGCTTTCTTT,CASQRRLYKEAFF
NA,TRBV28,TRBJ1-1,NA,TGTGCCAGCAGGAAAAGGAGGGGTGAAGCTTTCTTT,CASRKRRGEAFF
once,TRBV5-1,TRBJ2-7,NA,TGCGCCAGCAGCCAGGGGGGCTCCTACGAGCAGTACTTC,CASSQGGSYEQYF
once,TRBV10-3,TRBJ2-3,NA,TGTGCCATCAGTGAGTCCCAGGGGTCGGGTACGCAGTATTTT,CAISESQGSGTQYF
NA,TRBV4-3,TRBJ2-7,NA,TGCGCCAGCAGCCAAGATTCGGGGTACGAGCAGTACTTC,CASSQDSGYEQYF
NA,TRBV5-1,TRBJ1-5,NA,TGCGCCAGCAGCCAGGACGGGATTCTTGGCAATCAGCCCCAGCATTTT,CASSQDGILGNQPQHF
once,TRBV6-1,TRBJ1-2,TRBD1,TGTGCCAGCAGTGAGGGGGGGGACAGCTATGGCTACACCTTC,CASSEGGDSYGYTF
NA,TRBV27,TRBJ1-1,NA,TGTGCCAGCAGTTTTTCTAGGGCTTCTGAAGCTTTCTTT,CASSFSRASEAFF
NA,TRBV7-2,TRBJ1-4,TRBD1,TGTGCCAGCAGCCGGGATGGGGGACAGGGCCTCCATTATGAAAAACTGTTTTTT,CASSRDGGQGLHYEKLFF
few,TRBV6-4,TRBJ2-1,NA,TGTGCCAGCAGTGATGAGGACACCTCCTACAATGAGCAGTTCTTC,CASSDEDTSYNEQFF
NA,TRBV11-2,TRBJ1-2,NA,TGTGCCAGCAGCTTGGCCCCATATGGCTACACCTTC,CASSLAPYGYTF
once,TRBV9,TRBJ2-2,TRBD2,TGTGCCAGCACTAGAGGGGAGGGATTAAACACCGGGGAGCTGTTTTTT,CASTRGEGLNTGELFF